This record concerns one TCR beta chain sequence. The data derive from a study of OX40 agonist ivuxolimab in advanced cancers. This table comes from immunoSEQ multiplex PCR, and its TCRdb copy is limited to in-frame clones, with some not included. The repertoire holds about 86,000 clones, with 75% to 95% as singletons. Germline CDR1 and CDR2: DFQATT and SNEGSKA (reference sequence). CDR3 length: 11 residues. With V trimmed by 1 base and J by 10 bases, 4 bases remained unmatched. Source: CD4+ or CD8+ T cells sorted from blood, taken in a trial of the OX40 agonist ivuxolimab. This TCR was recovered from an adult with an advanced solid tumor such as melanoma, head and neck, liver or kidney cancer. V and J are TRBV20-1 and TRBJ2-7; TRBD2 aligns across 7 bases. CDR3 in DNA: TGCAGTGCTAGAGTCAGCGGGAAACAGTACTTC. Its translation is CSARVSGKQYF.